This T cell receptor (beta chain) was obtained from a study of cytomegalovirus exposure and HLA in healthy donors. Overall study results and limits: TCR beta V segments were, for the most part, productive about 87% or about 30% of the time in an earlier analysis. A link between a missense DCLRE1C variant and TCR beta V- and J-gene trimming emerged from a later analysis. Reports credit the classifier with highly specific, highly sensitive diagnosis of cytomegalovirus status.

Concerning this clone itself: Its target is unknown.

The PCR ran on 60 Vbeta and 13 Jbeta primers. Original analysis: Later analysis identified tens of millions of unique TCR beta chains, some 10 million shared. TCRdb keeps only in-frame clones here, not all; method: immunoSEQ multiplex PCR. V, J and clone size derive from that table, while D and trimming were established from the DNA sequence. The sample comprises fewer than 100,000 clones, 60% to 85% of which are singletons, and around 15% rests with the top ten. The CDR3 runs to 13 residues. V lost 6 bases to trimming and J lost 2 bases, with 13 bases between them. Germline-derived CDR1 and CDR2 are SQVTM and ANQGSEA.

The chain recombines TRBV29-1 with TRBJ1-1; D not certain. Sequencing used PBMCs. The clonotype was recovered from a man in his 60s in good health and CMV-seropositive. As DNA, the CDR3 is TGCAGCGTAAGGACTGGGCGTAACACTGAAGCTTTCTTT. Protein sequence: CSVRTGRNTEAFF.